What follows are 25 T cell receptor beta chains derived from one specimen sequenced in a study of cytomegalovirus exposure and HLA in healthy donors. Primers for the PCR totalled 60 Vbeta and 13 Jbeta. The data were produced by immunoSEQ multiplex PCR, yet TCRdb's version contains in-frame clones alone and is incomplete. The sample consists of about 140,000 clones, 80% of them appearing once. Sequenced: PBMCs. Receptors originate from a male donor in good health and CMV-seronegative.

The chain has TRBV19 and TRBJ1-4, with D unclear. Trimming removed 5 bases from V and 0 bases from J, with 10 bases in between. The CDR3 spans 15 residues. CDR1 is LNHDA, CDR2 SQIVND, per germline (reference sequence). The CDR3 sequence is CASSYQAATNEKLFF. DNA of the CDR3: TGTGCCAGTAGTTATCAAGCTGCAACTAATGAAAAACTGTTTTTT.

The chain carries TRBV4-1 and TRBJ1-1, with D possibly matching TRBD1 (5 bases). The length of the CDR3 is 11 residues. CDR1 is MGHRA, CDR2 YSYEKL, per germline. V was shortened by 5 bases and J by 6 bases, with 7 bases between the two germline ends. CDR3 in DNA: TGCGCCAGCAGCAAGGGGCCTGAAGCTTTCTTT. The encoded protein is CASSKGPEAFF.

A single count supports this clone. The rearrangement joins TRBV7-3 to TRBJ2-3; 7 positions match TRBD2. Trimming at V came to 4 bases and at J to 1 base, leaving 5 bases not matched to a gene. Per the germline V gene, CDR1 is SGHTA and CDR2 is FQGTGA. CDR3 length: 15 residues. As DNA, the CDR3 is TGTGCCAGCAGCTCGGGAAGCGGGGGCACAGATACGCAGTATTTT. This gives the protein CASSSGSGGTDTQYF.

V and J are TRBV27 and TRBJ2-5; 13 bases agree with TRBD2. The junction had 4 bases not matched to a gene; V was cut back by 5 bases and J by 1 base. This CDR3 contains 16 residues. CDR1 and CDR2 (germline): MNHEY, SMNVEV (reference sequence). CDR3 bases: TGTGCCAGCAGTCACCGACTAGCGGGGGGCCAAGAGACCCAGTACTTC. Amino acids: CASSHRLAGGQETQYF.

This clone was seen a handful of times. J is TRBJ1-2 and V is TRBV7-8; TRBD1 matches at 9 bases. Per germline, CDR1 SGHVS and CDR2 FQNEAQ. V lost 7 bases to trimming and J lost 5 bases; unmatched junction nucleotides: 17. The CDR3 loop spans 17 amino acids. The CDR3 DNA reads TGTGCCAGCACTGAAGGGACAGGGTGGATGGGGCTTTATGGCTACACCTTC. It codes for CASTEGTGWMGLYGYTF.

The J gene is TRBJ2-7, the V gene TRBV11-2; D is uncertain. The V end lost 1 base, the J end lost 0 bases, and 7 bases lay between the germline ends. This CDR3 has 14 amino acids. Germline assignment: CDR1 SGHAT and CDR2 FQNNGV. The CDR3 protein is CASSLVKSSYEQYF. The CDR3 region has the DNA TGTGCCAGCAGCTTAGTCAAGAGCTCCTACGAGCAGTACTTC.

The V and J genes are TRBV27 and TRBJ1-4, with 7 nucleotides matching TRBD1. Unmatched junction bases numbered 6, after V lost 4 bases and J lost 7 bases. CDR3 length: 14 residues. Germline V gives CDR1 MNHEY, CDR2 SMNVEV (reference sequence). CDR3 residues: CASSSDRTGEKLFF. DNA of the CDR3: TGTGCCAGCAGTTCGGACAGGACAGGTGAAAAACTGTTTTTT.

The genes are TRBV7-2 and TRBJ2-5, with D possibly TRBD1 on 5 matching bases. The length of the CDR3 is 13 residues. Trimming removed 2 bases at V and 5 bases at J, with 9 bases between. The germline gives CDR1 SGHTA, CDR2 FQGNSA. CDR3 loop: CASSLNRLETQYF. CDR3 coding DNA: TGTGCCAGCAGCTTAAACAGGCTCGAGACCCAGTACTTC.

V is TRBV5-6 and J is TRBJ2-6; D gene uncertain. This CDR3 contains 14 residues. Germline assignment: CDR1 SGHDT and CDR2 YYEEEE. Trimming took 2 bases from V and 1 from J, leaving 4 bases between them. The CDR3 reads CASSFLSGANVLTF. In DNA form, the CDR3 reads TGTGCCAGCAGCTTCCTTTCTGGGGCCAACGTCCTGACTTTC.

On this clone itself: Other DNA sequences of this sample code for an identical CDR3. This sequence joins TRBV5-4 and TRBJ2-3; 10 bases are a match to TRBD1. Germline CDR1 is SGHNT and CDR2 is YYREEE (reference sequence). The CDR3 sequence is 14 residues long. The V and J ends lost 4 bases and 4 bases, in that order; junction bases with no gene match: 3. CDR3 in DNA: TGTGCCAGCAGCCGGGACAGGGGATCAGATACGCAGTATTTT. Translated: CASSRDRGSDTQYF.

This clone occurred a few times. The chain combines TRBV28 with TRBJ2-7; D unresolved. The germline V gene has CDR1 MDHEN and CDR2 SYDVKM. The ends were cut back, 2 bases at V and 0 bases at J, with 14 bases in the middle. The CDR3 runs to 16 residues. The CDR3 DNA reads as TGTGCCAGCAGTTTAGGCGGTTCCAGAAGCTCCTACGAGCAGTACTTC. This sequence encodes CASSLGGSRSSYEQYF.

DNA of the CDR3: TGTGCCAGCAGCTATGCGGGGGTTGAAGCTTTCTTT. This gives the protein CASSYAGVEAFF. The genes are TRBV14 and TRBJ1-1; D is perhaps TRBD1 (5 bases). CDR1 and CDR2 from the germline V gene are SGHDN and FVKESK. The V gene lost 5 bases and the J gene lost 7 bases, with 11 bases spanning the gap. The CDR3 totals 12 residues.

J is TRBJ2-1 and V is TRBV5-1, with 9 bases aligning to TRBD2. CDR3 length: 15 amino acids. The trim removed 2 bases at V and 5 bases at J, leaving 5 bases unmatched. CDR1 is SGHRS and CDR2 is YFSETQ in the germline V gene. The CDR3 region is CASSLSGGPHNEQFF. CDR3 DNA sequence: TGCGCCAGCAGCTTAAGCGGGGGGCCACACAATGAGCAGTTCTTC.

This sequence joins TRBV25-1 and TRBJ2-7; weak D call: TRBD2 (7 bases). This CDR3 contains 14 residues. Germline assignment: CDR1 MGHDK and CDR2 SYGVNS. With 0 bases removed from V and 7 bases from J, the gap between germline ends came to 13 bases. The CDR3 DNA reads TGTGCCAGCAGTGAATATAGGGGGGGCGGGGAGCAGTACTTC. It specifies CASSEYRGGGEQYF.

This chain uses TRBV7-3 with TRBJ1-1; TRBD1 aligns across 7 bases. Per the germline V gene, CDR1 is SGHTA and CDR2 is FQGTGA. With 6 bases clipped from V and 5 bases from J, the junction kept 9 bases outside the gene matches. The CDR3 covers 14 residues. DNA of the CDR3: TGTGCCAGCAGGAGGGGGCGGGAGGATACTGAAGCTTTCTTT. As protein: CASRRGREDTEAFF.

This rearrangement joins TRBV7-6 to TRBJ1-3; D is unclear. CDR1 is SGHVS and CDR2 is FNYEAQ in the germline V gene. V was trimmed by 5 bases and J by 4 bases, leaving 12 bases between them. The CDR3 runs 14 residues. CDR3 coding DNA: TGTGCCAGCAGCCAACAGAGTGCGGGAAACACCATATATTTT. Protein product: CASSQQSAGNTIYF.

The chain employs TRBV19 and TRBJ1-6, with TRBD1 as a possible D gene (5 bases). With 4 bases removed from V and 6 bases from J, the gap between germline ends came to 10 bases. Germline V CDR1 and CDR2: LNHDA, SQIVND (reference sequence). This CDR3 is 14 amino acids long. CDR3 coding DNA: TGTGCCAGTAGTAACACAGGCGTTAATTCACCCCTCCACTTT. Translation: CASSNTGVNSPLHF.

The count of this clone is one. The gene calls are TRBV28 and TRBJ1-6; tentative D call: TRBD1 (6 bases). This CDR3 has 14 residues. V was pared by 3 bases and J by 12 bases, with 15 bases between. From germline, CDR1 is MDHEN and CDR2 SYDVKM. CDR3 DNA sequence: TGTGCCAGCAGTTTTCCGGGGAGGGGGAGACCCCTCCACTTT. Its protein is CASSFPGRGRPLHF.

The chain is built from TRBV6-5 and TRBJ1-1; the D is unclear. Germline CDR1 is MNHEY and CDR2 is SVGAGI. Trimming took off 2 bases at V and 1 base at J, with 5 bases between the two ends. This CDR3 spans 13 amino acids. The CDR3 protein is CASSYRSNTEAFF. The CDR3, as DNA: TGTGCCAGCAGTTACCGTTCGAACACTGAAGCTTTCTTT.

The chain uses TRBV6-5 and TRBJ2-1, with 9 nucleotides matching TRBD1. Losses at the gene ends were 4 bases for V and 10 bases for J; bases not matched to a gene: 8. The CDR3 spans 14 residues. Germline V gene sequence: CDR1 MNHEY, CDR2 SVGAGI. The CDR3 reads CASSSRDREGEQFF. The CDR3 bases are TGTGCCAGCAGTTCCCGGGACAGGGAGGGCGAGCAGTTCTTC.

CDR3 loop: CASSLDRGNQPQHF. For the CDR3, the DNA is TGTGCCAGCAGCTTAGACAGGGGCAATCAGCCCCAGCATTTT. V and J are TRBV7-9 and TRBJ1-5; possibly TRBD1 for D (6 bases). Germline V CDR1 and CDR2: SEHNR, FQNEAQ (reference sequence). Between the trimmed V and J ends, which lost 1 base and 2 bases, there was a span of 6 bases. The CDR3 contains 14 residues.

This chain connects TRBV5-1 to TRBJ2-5, with TRBD2 as a possible D gene (6 bases). V was pared by 4 bases and J by 3 bases, with 13 bases between. The germline CDR1 and CDR2 sequences are SGHRS and YFSETQ. This CDR3 is built from 14 residues. The CDR3: CASSPGRGKETQYF. Here the CDR3 DNA reads TGCGCCAGCAGCCCCGGACGGGGGAAAGAGACCCAGTACTTC.

The chain employs TRBV10-3 and TRBJ2-7, with 10 bases identical to TRBD1. V lost 5 bases to trimming and J lost 0 bases; unmatched junction nucleotides: 4. Germline V CDR1 and CDR2: ENHRY, SYGVKD. CDR3 size: 15 residues. The CDR3 region is CAISMGQGSSYEQYF. CDR3 DNA: TGTGCCATCAGTATGGGACAGGGGAGCTCCTACGAGCAGTACTTC.

The sample holds one count of this clone. The V and J genes are TRBV5-1 and TRBJ2-5; D is perhaps TRBD1 (6 bases). The CDR3 runs to 14 residues. Germline lookup yields CDR1 SGHRS and CDR2 YFSETQ. V was cut by 7 bases and J by 1 base, with 14 bases left in between. The DNA for the CDR3 is TGCGCCAGCTCTTACCGGGACACCCAAGAGACCCAGTACTTC. Encoded protein: CASSYRDTQETQYF.

The chain employs TRBV2 and TRBJ2-7; D call uncertain. Trimming cost V 6 bases and J 4 bases, with 7 bases left between them. Germline assignment: CDR1 SNHLY and CDR2 FYNNEI. The CDR3 has 11 residues. Here the CDR3 reads CASSVNYEQYF. CDR3 sequence (DNA): TGTGCCAGCAGCGTAAATTACGAGCAGTACTTC.